These T cell receptor beta chains were read from a single sample in a study of siplizumab effects on memory and regulatory T cells. Some clones are missing from TCRdb's copy, which holds only in-frame ones; the method was immunoSEQ multiplex PCR. The table records tens of thousands of clones, about 89% of them present only once. The specimen sequenced was CD8+ T cells sorted from blood. Receptors originate from a human donor in good health. Each CDR3 is given with its conserved first and last residue. Each record gives: D gene, V gene, clone size, J gene, CDR3 protein, CDR3 DNA. The D gene is left open where the match is weak. Rows give clone size only sometimes, using once, few, many, or a class for an expanded clone.

.,TRBV19,.,TRBJ2-1,CASSLGGDNEQFF,TGTGCCAGTAGTCTCGGCGGGGACAATGAGCAGTTCTTC
TRBD2,TRBV7-9,.,TRBJ2-4,CASSSQRDIQYF,TGTGCCAGCAGCTCACAGCGGGATATTCAGTACTTC
.,TRBV4-1,once,TRBJ2-7,CASSQAPADEQYF,TGCGCCAGCAGCCAAGCTCCTGCGGACGAGCAGTACTTC
TRBD1,TRBV7-9,.,TRBJ2-5,CASSLAQGTEETQYF,TGTGCCAGCAGCTTAGCGCAGGGGACAGAAGAGACCCAGTACTTC
.,TRBV2,.,TRBJ2-3,CASSKERSSTDTQYF,TGTGCCAGCAGTAAGGAACGATCTAGCACAGATACGCAGTATTTT
.,TRBV18,.,TRBJ1-1,CATFGGNTEAFF,TGTGCCACCTTTGGGGGGAACACTGAAGCTTTCTTT
TRBD2,TRBV4-2,.,TRBJ2-2,CASSQELADTGELFF,TGTGCCAGCAGCCAAGAACTAGCGGACACCGGGGAGCTGTTTTTT
TRBD1,TRBV6-5,.,TRBJ2-7,CASGSNRGTDF,TGTGCCAGCGGCTCTAACAGGGGCACGGACTTC
.,TRBV19,.,TRBJ2-5,CASRLAGHPQETQYF,TGTGCCAGTCGCCTAGCTGGCCATCCACAAGAGACCCAGTACTTC
TRBD1,TRBV27,.,TRBJ1-5,CASSPGTGRSQPQHF,TGTGCCAGCAGTCCGGGGACAGGACGGAGCCAGCCCCAGCATTTT
.,TRBV9,.,TRBJ2-3,CASSGGTDTVTDTQYF,TGTGCCAGCAGTGGGGGGACAGACACTGTCACAGATACGCAGTATTTT
.,TRBV6-4,.,TRBJ2-1,CASPGGGPANEQFF,TGTGCCAGCCCTGGGGGGGGGCCGGCGAATGAGCAGTTCTTC
TRBD1,TRBV27,.,TRBJ2-1,CASNTGTGGYNEQFF,TGTGCCAGCAACACCGGGACAGGGGGATATAATGAGCAGTTCTTC
TRBD2,TRBV6-6,.,TRBJ2-7,CASSPIPLSGGGQYF,TGTGCCAGCAGTCCTATCCCCCTCAGCGGCGGGGGGCAGTACTTC
.,TRBV27,.,TRBJ1-5,CASSFNGFSNQPQHF,TGTGCCAGCAGTTTCAATGGATTTAGCAATCAGCCCCAGCATTTT
TRBD2,TRBV7-6,once,TRBJ2-1,CASSLWTSGISDEQFF,TGTGCCAGCAGCCTGTGGACTAGCGGGATAAGTGATGAGCAGTTCTTC
TRBD2,TRBV2,.,TRBJ2-1,CASNMPTSGNEQFF,TGTGCCAGCAACATGCCGACTAGCGGGAATGAGCAGTTCTTC
.,TRBV28,.,TRBJ2-1,CASSPDRYNEQFF,TGTGCCAGCAGTCCGGACAGATACAATGAGCAGTTCTTC
.,TRBV27,.,TRBJ2-3,CASSWGPISTDTQYF,TGTGCCAGCAGTTGGGGACCCATAAGCACAGATACGCAGTATTTT
.,TRBV10-1,.,TRBJ2-1,CASSEQGSSYNEQFF,TGCGCCAGCAGTGAGCAGGGGAGCTCCTACAATGAGCAGTTCTTC
.,TRBV4-1,.,TRBJ1-2,CASSQAPATYGYTF,TGCGCCAGCAGCCAAGCCCCAGCCACCTATGGCTACACCTTC
.,TRBV11-2,.,TRBJ2-2,CASSLFIRGEDTGELFF,TGTGCCAGCAGCTTATTTATCAGGGGCGAGGACACCGGGGAGCTGTTTTTT
.,TRBV19,.,TRBJ2-1,CASGNFNEQFF,TGTGCCAGTGGGAACTTCAATGAGCAGTTCTTC
TRBD2,TRBV19,.,TRBJ2-7,CASSSASGATYEQYF,TGTGCCAGTAGTTCGGCTAGCGGGGCAACCTACGAGCAGTACTTC
.,TRBV6-4,.,TRBJ2-1,CASSDSASVYNEQFF,TGTGCCAGCAGTGACTCGGCTAGCGTCTACAATGAGCAGTTCTTC
.,TRBV28,.,TRBJ2-5,CASSFSRGETQYF,TGTGCCAGCAGTTTTTCCCGGGGAGAGACCCAGTACTTC
TRBD2,TRBV19,.,TRBJ2-7,CASSAGGTRIHEQYF,TGTGCCAGTAGTGCTGGGGGGACTAGAATCCACGAGCAGTACTTC
.,TRBV6-6,.,TRBJ2-7,CASSRTGTYEQYF,TGTGCCAGCAGCAGGACGGGGACCTACGAGCAGTACTTC
.,TRBV5-5,.,TRBJ2-7,CASSLVLGTRKEQYF,TGTGCCAGCAGCTTGGTTCTTGGCACCAGGAAAGAGCAGTACTTC
TRBD1,TRBV4-1,.,TRBJ2-7,CASSPGGQGSYEQYF,TGCGCCAGCAGCCCAGGGGGACAGGGTTCCTACGAGCAGTACTTC
.,TRBV7-9,.,TRBJ2-7,CASSPDASYEQYF,TGTGCCAGCAGCCCGGATGCGTCCTACGAGCAGTACTTC
.,TRBV7-9,.,TRBJ1-1,CASSLGFLEAFF,TGTGCCAGCAGCCTAGGATTCCTCGAAGCTTTCTTT
.,TRBV5-1,few,TRBJ1-1,CASKNGLTEAFF,TGCGCCAGCAAGAACGGATTAACTGAAGCTTTCTTT
.,TRBV18,.,TRBJ2-7,CASSPGASYEQYF,TGTGCCAGCTCACCTGGAGCGAGCTACGAGCAGTACTTC
TRBD1,TRBV25-1,.,TRBJ2-5,CASAGTGQETQYF,TGTGCCAGTGCCGGGACAGGCCAAGAGACCCAGTACTTC
.,TRBV27,few,TRBJ2-2,CASRPGTNTGELFF,TGTGCCAGCAGACCGGGAACGAACACCGGGGAGCTGTTTTTT
TRBD1,TRBV27,once,TRBJ1-4,CASSRDSSNEKLFF,TGTGCCAGCAGCCGGGACAGCTCTAATGAAAAACTGTTTTTT
TRBD2,TRBV5-6,many,TRBJ2-7,CASSLASGEQYF,TGTGCCAGCAGCTTGGCTAGCGGCGAGCAGTACTTC